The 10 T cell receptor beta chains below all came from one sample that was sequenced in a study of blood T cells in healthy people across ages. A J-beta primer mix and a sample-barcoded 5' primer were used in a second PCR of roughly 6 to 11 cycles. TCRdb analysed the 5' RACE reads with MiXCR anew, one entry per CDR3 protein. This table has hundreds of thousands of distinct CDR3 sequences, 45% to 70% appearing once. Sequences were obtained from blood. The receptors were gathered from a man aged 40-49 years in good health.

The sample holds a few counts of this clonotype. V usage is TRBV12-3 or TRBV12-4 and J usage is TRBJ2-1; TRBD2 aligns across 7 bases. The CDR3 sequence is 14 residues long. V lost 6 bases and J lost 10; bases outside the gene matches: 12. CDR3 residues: CASSPGGGPREQFF. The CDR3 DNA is TGTGCCAGCAGCCCCGGCGGGGGACCGAGGGAGCAGTTCTTC.

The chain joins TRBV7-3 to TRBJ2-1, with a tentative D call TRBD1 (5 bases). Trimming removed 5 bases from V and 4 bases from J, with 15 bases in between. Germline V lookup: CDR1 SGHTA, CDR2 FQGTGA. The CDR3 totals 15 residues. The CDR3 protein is CASSPQQRGYNEQFF. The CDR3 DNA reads TGTGCCAGCAGCCCCCAGCAAAGGGGTTACAATGAGCAGTTCTTC.

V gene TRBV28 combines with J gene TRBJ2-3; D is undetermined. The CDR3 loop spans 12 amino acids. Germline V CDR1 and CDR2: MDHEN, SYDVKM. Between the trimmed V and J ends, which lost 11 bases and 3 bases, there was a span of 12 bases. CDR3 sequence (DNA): TGTGCCTCCGCCGCAGGAACAGATACGCAGTATTTT. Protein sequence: CASAAGTDTQYF.

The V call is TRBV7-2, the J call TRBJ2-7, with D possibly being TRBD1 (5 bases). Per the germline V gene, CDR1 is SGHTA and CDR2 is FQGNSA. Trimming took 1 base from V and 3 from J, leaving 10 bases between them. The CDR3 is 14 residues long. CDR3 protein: CASSLVAGNYEQYF. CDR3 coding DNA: TGTGCCAGCAGCTTAGTTGCAGGGAACTACGAGCAGTACTTC.

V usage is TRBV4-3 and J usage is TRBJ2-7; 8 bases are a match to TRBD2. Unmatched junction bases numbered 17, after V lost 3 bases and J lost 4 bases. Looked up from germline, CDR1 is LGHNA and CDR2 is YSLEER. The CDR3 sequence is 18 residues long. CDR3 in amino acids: CASSQMLPAPAGAYEQYF. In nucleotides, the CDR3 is TGCGCCAGCAGCCAGATGCTTCCCGCCCCAGCGGGAGCGTACGAGCAGTACTTC.

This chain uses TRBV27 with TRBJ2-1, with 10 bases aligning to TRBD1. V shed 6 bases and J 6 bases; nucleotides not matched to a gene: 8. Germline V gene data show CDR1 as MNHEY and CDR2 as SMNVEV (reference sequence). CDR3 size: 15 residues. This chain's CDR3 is CASSQGQGYVNEQFF. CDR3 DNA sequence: TGTGCCAGCAGCCAGGGACAGGGGTATGTCAATGAGCAGTTCTTC.

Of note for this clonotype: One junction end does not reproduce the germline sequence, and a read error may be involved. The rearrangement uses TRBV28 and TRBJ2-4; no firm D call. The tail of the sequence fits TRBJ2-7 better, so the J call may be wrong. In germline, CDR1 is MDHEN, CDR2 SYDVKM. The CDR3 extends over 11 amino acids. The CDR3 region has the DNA TGTGCCGGCAGTTTATCGGACGAGCAGTACTTC. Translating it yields CAGSLSDEQYF.

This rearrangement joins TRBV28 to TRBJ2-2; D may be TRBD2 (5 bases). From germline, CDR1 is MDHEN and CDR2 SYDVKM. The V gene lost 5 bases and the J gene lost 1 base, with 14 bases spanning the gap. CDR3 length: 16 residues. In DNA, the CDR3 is TGTGCCAGCAGTACTACTCTCCGGGGGAACACCGGGGAGCTGTTTTTT. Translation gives CASSTTLRGNTGELFF.

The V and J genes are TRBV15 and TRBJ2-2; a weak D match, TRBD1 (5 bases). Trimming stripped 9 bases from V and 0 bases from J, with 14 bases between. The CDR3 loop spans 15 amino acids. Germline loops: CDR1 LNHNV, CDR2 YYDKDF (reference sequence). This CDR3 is CATSFDSSNTGELFF. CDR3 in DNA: TGTGCCACTAGCTTCGACAGTTCGAACACCGGGGAGCTGTTTTTT.

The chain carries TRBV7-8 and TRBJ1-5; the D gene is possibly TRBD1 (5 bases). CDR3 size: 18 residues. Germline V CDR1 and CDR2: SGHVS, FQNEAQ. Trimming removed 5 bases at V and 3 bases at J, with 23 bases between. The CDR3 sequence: CASSPRGRGPQFNQPQHF. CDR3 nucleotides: TGTGCCAGCAGCCCTCGGGGTAGGGGACCGCAGTTCAATCAGCCCCAGCATTTT.